The clone carrying this T cell receptor (beta chain) was seen once. This entry comes from a study of shared clonotypes between healthy human individuals. About the study: CD8 memory received one plate per donor, CD8 naive two, CD4 memory three and CD4 naive three.

The germline V and J ends were trimmed by 0 bases and 5 bases, with 14 bases remaining between them. The germline V gene has CDR1 SGDLS and CDR2 YYNGEE. The CDR3 totals 15 residues. Produced via immunoSEQ multiplex PCR; TCRdb's table is partial and in-frame only. The sample consists of a few million clones, around 90% of them appearing once. This clonotype originated in a young man in good health. This rearrangement joins TRBV9 to TRBJ2-5; D is ambiguous. Source material: naive CD4+ T cells sorted from blood. This sample's subset: CD45RA+ positively selected. DNA for the CDR3: TGTGCCAGCAGCGTAGCAAAGGGCAAAGAGGAGACCCAGTACTTC. It codes for CASSVAKGKEETQYF.